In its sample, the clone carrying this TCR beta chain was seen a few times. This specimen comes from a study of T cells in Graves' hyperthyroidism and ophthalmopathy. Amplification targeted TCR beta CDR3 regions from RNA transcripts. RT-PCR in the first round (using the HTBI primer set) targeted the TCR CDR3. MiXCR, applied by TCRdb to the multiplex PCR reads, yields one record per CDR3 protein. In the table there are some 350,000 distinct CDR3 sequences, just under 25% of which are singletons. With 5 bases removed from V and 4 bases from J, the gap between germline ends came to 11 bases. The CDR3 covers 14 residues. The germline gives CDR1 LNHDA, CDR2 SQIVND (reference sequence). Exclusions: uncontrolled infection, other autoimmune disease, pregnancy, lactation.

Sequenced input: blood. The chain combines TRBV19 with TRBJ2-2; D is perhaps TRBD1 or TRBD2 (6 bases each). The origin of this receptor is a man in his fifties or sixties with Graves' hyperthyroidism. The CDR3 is CASSGGLGTGELFF. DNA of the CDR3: TGTGCCAGTAGTGGGGGGCTCGGCACCGGGGAGCTGTTTTTT.